Listed here is a single T cell receptor beta chain. Germline V lookup: CDR1 SGDLS, CDR2 YYNGEE. V was shortened by 0 bases and J by 9 bases, with 10 bases between the two germline ends. This CDR3 comprises 13 residues. Original processing notes: Nucleated cell number was recorded as an estimate derived from reference gene primer amplification. The protocol was immunoSEQ multiplex PCR, while the TCRdb copy is restricted to in-frame clones and leaves out a portion. That table is the source of V, J and clone size, and D and trimming were worked out from the DNA. The sample yields 100,000 or so clones, roughly 84% seen once. This record comes from a study of blood T cell repertoires in COVID-19. About the research overall: Acute-phase and convalescent COVID-19 samples originated in the United States, Italy and Spain. T cells, B-cell-depleted T cells, or PBMCs supplied cDNA or gDNA.

The sequenced material came from peripheral blood. The chain links TRBV9 to TRBJ1-5; D is unclear. This sequence originates from a man aged 30-40 years in a cohort sampled during active COVID-19. CDR3 in DNA: TGTGCCAGCAGCGTAGCTCAGAATACGCCCCAGCATTTT. It yields the protein CASSVAQNTPQHF. Full variable domain (outside the CDR3, taken from reference TRBV9 and TRBJ1-5): DSGVTQTPKHLITATGQRVTLRCSPRSGDLSVYWYQQSLDQGLQFLIQYYNGEERAKGNILERFSAQQFPDLHSELNLSSLELGDSALYFCASSVAQNTPQHFGDGTRLSIL.